This is a list of T cell receptor beta chains from one sample in a study of blood T cell repertoires in COVID-19. TCRdb keeps only in-frame clones here, not all; method: immunoSEQ multiplex PCR. The repertoire holds roughly 360,000 clones, with around 83% as singletons. The sequencing input was PBMCs or T cells enriched from blood (not recorded which). These receptor sequences come from a woman in her forties or fifties who had recovered from COVID-19. The CDR3 runs from the conserved cysteine through the conserved F or W. D genes are given only for firm matches. The size of a clone is reported for some rows only, either as once, few or many, or as a class for expanded clones.

d_gene	v_gene	j_gene	abundance	CDR3nt	CDR3aa
NA	TRBV24-1	TRBJ2-2	NA	TGTGCCACCAGTCCCGGGACACCGACTGGCCCCGGGGAGCTGTTTTTT	CATSPGTPTGPGELFF
NA	TRBV7-8	TRBJ2-7	NA	TGTGCCAGCAGCTTAAGACAGGCCTCCTACGAGCAGTACTTC	CASSLRQASYEQYF
NA	TRBV12-3/TRBV12-4	TRBJ2-3	NA	TGTGCCAGCAGTTTACGGGATACGCAGTATTTT	CASSLRDTQYF
NA	TRBV9	TRBJ1-2	few	TGTGCCAGCAGTATCAGGGAACGGGCGTTCTATGGCTACACCTTC	CASSIRERAFYGYTF
NA	TRBV6-2/TRBV6-3	TRBJ2-1	once	TGTGCCAGCAGTTCCCTCTCCGGGGATGAGCAGTTCTTC	CASSSLSGDEQFF
NA	TRBV6-4	TRBJ2-7	NA	TGTGCCAGCAGAGGGGGTGCCTACGAGCAGTACTTC	CASRGGAYEQYF
NA	TRBV7-2	TRBJ1-3	NA	TGTGCCAGCAGCTCAGCAGGCTGGGGGCGGGTAGGAAACACCATATATTTT	CASSSAGWGRVGNTIYF
TRBD1	TRBV20-1	TRBJ2-7	NA	TGCAGTGCTATAATCAGGGGGGAGCAGTACTTC	CSAIIRGEQYF
NA	TRBV20-1	TRBJ2-5	NA	TGCAGTGCGAACAAAAAGTACTTC	CSANKKYF
NA	TRBV5-4	TRBJ1-1	few	TGTGCCAGCAGCTTCGCCGGGAACACTGAAGCTTTCTTT	CASSFAGNTEAFF
NA	TRBV5-6	TRBJ2-3	NA	TGTGCCAGCAGCTTGGTAACAGGGACAGATACGCAGTATTTT	CASSLVTGTDTQYF
NA	TRBV6-2/TRBV6-3	TRBJ2-3	once	TGTGCCAGCAGTTTAAGGAGGGGGCCAGATACGCAGTATTTT	CASSLRRGPDTQYF
TRBD1	TRBV11-2	TRBJ2-7	NA	TGTGCCAGCAGCTTAGCACAGGGACAGGGCCTCAGCTACGAGCAGTACTTC	CASSLAQGQGLSYEQYF
NA	TRBV6-6	TRBJ2-7	NA	TGTGCCAGCAGCTATCCCGCGGGGTCTCACTACGAGCAGTACTTC	CASSYPAGSHYEQYF
NA	TRBV19	TRBJ1-2	NA	TGTGCCAGTACACGATTAGGGGGAAGGGGGTCTAACTATGGCTACACCTTC	CASTRLGGRGSNYGYTF
TRBD2	TRBV11-2	TRBJ2-1	once	TGTGCCAGCAGCTCTAGCGGGAGGGAGCAGTTCTTC	CASSSSGREQFF
NA	TRBV5-6	TRBJ1-1	NA	TGTGCCAGCAGCTTGTTCTCCCTTGTGATGGAGCTGAACACTGAAGCTTTCTTT	CASSLFSLVMELNTEAFF
NA	TRBV30	TRBJ1-1	once	TGTGCCTGGACCCGGGGGGCCAGGGTGAACACTGAAGCTTTCTTT	CAWTRGARVNTEAFF
NA	TRBV7-8	TRBJ1-4	NA	TGTGCCAGCAGCCGCTCAGGGGTCTCCTATGAAAAACTGTTTTTT	CASSRSGVSYEKLFF
TRBD1	TRBV7-9	TRBJ1-2	NA	TGTGCCAGCAGCTCGTCCTTGACAGGGGTTGGGGACACCTTC	CASSSSLTGVGDTF
NA	TRBV13	TRBJ2-5	once	TGTGCCAGCAGCTCGCAGGGGGGACGGGGAGGAGAGACCCAGTACTTC	CASSSQGGRGGETQYF
NA	TRBV6-4	TRBJ2-3	NA	TGTGCCAGCAGTGACTCATGGCGGTCCACAGATACGCAGTATTTT	CASSDSWRSTDTQYF
NA	TRBV5-6	TRBJ1-1	NA	TGTGCCAGCAGCTTACCCCGGGGGACTGAAGCTTTCTTT	CASSLPRGTEAFF
TRBD2	TRBV3-1/TRBV3-2	TRBJ2-3	NA	TGTGCCAGCAGCCAAGATCAGAGCGGGGGGCGGGATACGCAGTATTTT	CASSQDQSGGRDTQYF
NA	TRBV6-2/TRBV6-3	TRBJ2-2	NA	TGTGCCAGCAGCCGGCAGAACACCGGGGAGCTGTTTTTT	CASSRQNTGELFF
NA	TRBV2	TRBJ1-1	NA	TGTGCCAGCAGGGTCGGGACAGAAGCTTTCTTT	CASRVGTEAFF
NA	TRBV18	TRBJ1-1	NA	TGTGCCAGCTCACCACGCGAGGGCGGAACGGCTTTCTTT	CASSPREGGTAFF
TRBD2	TRBV11-1	TRBJ2-2	NA	TGTGCCAGCAGCGCACTAGCGGGGGGGCCGGCCGGGGAGCTGTTTTTT	CASSALAGGPAGELFF
TRBD1	TRBV19	TRBJ1-4	few	TGTGCCAGTAGTCTACAGACAGGGGGGTATCCTGAAAAACTGTTTTTT	CASSLQTGGYPEKLFF
NA	TRBV7-8	TRBJ2-1	NA	TGTGCCAGCAGCTCTCCTTGGGGGGTTCAGAATGAGCAGTTCTTC	CASSSPWGVQNEQFF
TRBD1	TRBV5-6	TRBJ1-6	NA	TGTGCCAGCAGCGCCCAGGGGGGCAATTCACCCCTCCACTTT	CASSAQGGNSPLHF
TRBD2	TRBV6-2/TRBV6-3	TRBJ2-5	NA	TGTGCCAGCAGTTACTCCACGGGTAGCGGGGGGGTACAAGAGACCCAGTACTTC	CASSYSTGSGGVQETQYF
NA	TRBV12-3/TRBV12-4	TRBJ1-2	NA	TGTGCCAGCAGTTTTGGTAGTCGGTATGGCTACACCTTC	CASSFGSRYGYTF
NA	TRBV19	TRBJ2-3	NA	TGTGCCAGTAGTATACGTACGTCGGGAGCAGATACGCAGTATTTT	CASSIRTSGADTQYF
NA	TRBV19	TRBJ1-1	NA	TGTGCCTCAAGCACAACAAGTCAATGGGCTACTGAAGCTTTCTTT	CASSTTSQWATEAFF
NA	TRBV5-6	TRBJ1-2	few	TGTGCCAGCAGCCCGTACGGTGGGGCTGGCGGCTACACCTTC	CASSPYGGAGGYTF
TRBD1	TRBV5-1	TRBJ1-3	NA	TGCGCCAGCAGCATAGTCCCGGGACAGGGGTATGGAAACACCATATATTTT	CASSIVPGQGYGNTIYF
TRBD1	TRBV7-6	TRBJ1-6	few	TGTGCCAGCAGCTTAGCGCACGGACAGGGGGTTAATTCACCCCTCCACTTT	CASSLAHGQGVNSPLHF
TRBD2	TRBV7-8	TRBJ2-1	NA	TGTGCCAGCAGCCTCGGGACTAGCGGGATTCAGTTCTTC	CASSLGTSGIQFF
TRBD2	TRBV5-1	TRBJ2-1	NA	TGCGCCAGCAGCCTGGGGACTAGCGGGAATGAGCAGTTCTTC	CASSLGTSGNEQFF
TRBD1	TRBV5-6	TRBJ1-2	NA	TGTGCCAGCACCCTTGGGACAGGGAAATCTAACTATGGCTACACCTTC	CASTLGTGKSNYGYTF
NA	TRBV5-4	TRBJ1-3	NA	TGTGCCAGCAGCCGCGAGGGTAGCTTCTCTGGAAACACCATATATTTT	CASSREGSFSGNTIYF
TRBD1	TRBV5-4	TRBJ2-2	NA	TGTGCCAGCACCAGACAGGGGGCGGTCACCGGGGAGCTGTTTTTT	CASTRQGAVTGELFF
NA	TRBV7-9	TRBJ2-1	once	TGTGCCAGCAGCTTAGCGGGGGGGCCCGTCTTC	CASSLAGGPVF
NA	TRBV7-3	TRBJ1-3	once	TGTGCCAGCAGCTCCGTCAGCGACAGCTCTGGAAACACCATATATTTT	CASSSVSDSSGNTIYF
NA	TRBV5-5	TRBJ1-5	NA	TGTGCCAGCAGCTTGTTGCCAGGGGATCAGCCCCAGCATTTT	CASSLLPGDQPQHF
NA	TRBV11-3	TRBJ1-1	NA	TGTGCCAGCAGCTTAGCCCCTGGGCGAGGGGAGGCTGAAGCTTTCTTT	CASSLAPGRGEAEAFF
TRBD1	TRBV19	TRBJ1-1	NA	TGTGCCAGTACTCTAACCACAGGGGTTAACACTGAAGCTTTCTTT	CASTLTTGVNTEAFF
TRBD1	TRBV18	TRBJ2-2	NA	TGTGCCAGCTCACCAGGGACAGGGCTAAGCACCGGGGAGCTGTTTTTT	CASSPGTGLSTGELFF
NA	TRBV5-4	TRBJ2-1	NA	TGTGCCAGCAGCTTCTTCGACAATGAGCAGTTCTTC	CASSFFDNEQFF
TRBD1	TRBV5-6	TRBJ2-7	NA	TGTGCCAGCAGCTTACCCGGGACAGGGCTTTACGAGCAGTACTTC	CASSLPGTGLYEQYF
NA	TRBV5-1	TRBJ2-7	once	TGCGCCAGCAGCCCGAATACGGGGAGTTGGTACTTC	CASSPNTGSWYF
NA	TRBV7-8	TRBJ1-4	NA	TGTGCCAGCAGCTTAGCGCTGGGCCCCAGTCCTCTGTTTTTT	CASSLALGPSPLFF
NA	TRBV3-1/TRBV3-2	TRBJ1-1	NA	TGTGCCAGCAGCCAGGGTCTGAGGGCGCGAGTCACTGAAGCTTTCTTT	CASSQGLRARVTEAFF
NA	TRBV5-1	TRBJ1-1	few	TGCGCCAGCAGCTCAGGACAGCCCATGAACACTGAAGCTTTCTTT	CASSSGQPMNTEAFF
TRBD2	TRBV9	TRBJ2-1	once	TGTGCCAGCAGCCTGGGGCTAGCGGTCTACAATGAGCAGTTCTTC	CASSLGLAVYNEQFF
NA	TRBV27	TRBJ2-3	few	TGTGCCAGCAGTTTGCAGGGGCGCATAGATACGCAGTATTTT	CASSLQGRIDTQYF